Listed below are T cell receptor beta chains from one sample, sequenced in a study of blood T cells in healthy people across ages. TCRdb re-called the 5' RACE reads through MiXCR, storing one row per CDR3 protein. This table holds 700,000 to 1,000,000 distinct CDR3 sequences, roughly 44% found once. The specimen was blood. The origin of the receptors is a man aged 60 to 69 in good health. Both conserved end residues are part of each CDR3. The D gene is left open where the match is weak. Some rows have no size entry. The others give once, few or many, or a class for an expanded clone.

D	size	J	V	DNA	CDR3
-	-	TRBJ1-1	TRBV5-1	TGCGCCAGCAGCTTGGAAACGGAAACTGAAGCTTTCTTT	CASSLETETEAFF
-	-	TRBJ1-2	TRBV20-1	TGCAGTGCTAGAGGCGAGGTTTCCCACTATGGCTACACCTTC	CSARGEVSHYGYTF
TRBD2	-	TRBJ2-2	TRBV2	TGTGCCAGCAGTGTGGGACTAAAGAACACCGGGGAGCTGTTTTTT	CASSVGLKNTGELFF
TRBD1	-	TRBJ2-7	TRBV5-1	TGCGCCAGCAGCTTGGAATTAGGGACAGCATTCGAGCAGTACTTC	CASSLELGTAFEQYF
-	-	TRBJ2-7	TRBV5-1	TGCGCCAGCAGGCGGGGACAGCTCGACTCCTACGAGCAGTACTTC	CASRRGQLDSYEQYF
-	few	TRBJ2-4	TRBV9	TGTGCCAGCAGCTCCGATGGGGGAGAAGAGCAGTACTTC	CASSSDGGEEQYF
-	-	TRBJ1-6	TRBV20-1	TGCAGTGCTAGAGACCCTTTAGCTGGGTATAATTCACCCCTCCACTTT	CSARDPLAGYNSPLHF
-	-	TRBJ2-7	TRBV5-6	TGTGCCAGCAGTGGGACGGGACAAGTGGCAGAGCAGTACTTC	CASSGTGQVAEQYF
-	-	TRBJ2-2	TRBV5-1	TGCGCCAGCAGCTTAACAGTATCCACCAGGGAGCTGTTTTTT	CASSLTVSTRELFF
-	once	TRBJ1-4	TRBV19	TGTGCCAGTAGTATTTTCGAAAAACTGTTTTTT	CASSIFEKLFF